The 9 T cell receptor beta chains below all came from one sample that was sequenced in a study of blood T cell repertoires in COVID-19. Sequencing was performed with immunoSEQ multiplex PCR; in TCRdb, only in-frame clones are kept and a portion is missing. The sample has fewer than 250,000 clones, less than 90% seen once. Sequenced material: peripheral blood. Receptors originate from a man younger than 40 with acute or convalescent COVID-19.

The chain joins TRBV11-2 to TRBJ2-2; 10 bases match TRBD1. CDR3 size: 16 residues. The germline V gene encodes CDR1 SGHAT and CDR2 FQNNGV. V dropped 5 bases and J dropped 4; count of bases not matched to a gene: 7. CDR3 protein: CASSLWDRGFTGELFF. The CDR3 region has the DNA TGTGCCAGCAGCCTTTGGGACAGGGGCTTCACCGGGGAGCTGTTTTTT.

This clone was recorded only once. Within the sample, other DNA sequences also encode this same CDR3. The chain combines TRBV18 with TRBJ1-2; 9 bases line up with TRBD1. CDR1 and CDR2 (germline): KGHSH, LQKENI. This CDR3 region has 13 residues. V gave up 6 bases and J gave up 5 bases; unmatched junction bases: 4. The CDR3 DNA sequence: TGTGCCAGCTCCCCCGGGACAGGGTATGGCTACACCTTC. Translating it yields CASSPGTGYGYTF. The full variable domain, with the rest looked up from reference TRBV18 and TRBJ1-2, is NAGVMQNPRHLVRRRGQEARLRCSPMKGHSHVYWYRQLPEEGLKFMVYLQKENIIDESGMPKERFSAEFPKEGPSILRIQQVVRGDSAAYFCASSPGTGYGYTFGSGTRLTVV.

CDR3 coding DNA: TGTGCCAGCACGGAAGGAGCTGGAAACACCATATATTTT. Translation: CASTEGAGNTIYF. V gene TRBV28 combines with J gene TRBJ1-3; D gene uncertain. The CDR3 spans 13 residues. Trimming took 7 bases from V and 2 from J, leaving 9 bases between them. CDR1 is MDHEN, CDR2 SYDVKM, per germline.

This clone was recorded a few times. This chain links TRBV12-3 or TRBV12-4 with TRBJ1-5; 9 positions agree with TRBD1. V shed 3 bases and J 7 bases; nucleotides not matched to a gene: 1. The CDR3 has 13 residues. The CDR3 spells CASSLTGGQPQHF. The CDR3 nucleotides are TGTGCCAGCAGTTTGACAGGGGGACAGCCCCAGCATTTT.

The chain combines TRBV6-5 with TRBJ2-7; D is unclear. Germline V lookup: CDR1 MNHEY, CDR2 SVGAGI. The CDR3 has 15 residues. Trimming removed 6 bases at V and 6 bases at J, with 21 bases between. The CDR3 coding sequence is TGTGCCAGCAGCCCCCTTCTACAAGGCGGCCGCGAGCAGTACTTC. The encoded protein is CASSPLLQGGREQYF.

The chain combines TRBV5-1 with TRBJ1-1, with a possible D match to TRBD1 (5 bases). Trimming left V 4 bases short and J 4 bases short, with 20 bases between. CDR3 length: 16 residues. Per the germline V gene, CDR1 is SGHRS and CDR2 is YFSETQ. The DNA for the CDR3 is TGCGCCAGCAGCCCGCCACGGGCAGGGCCTTCCACTGAAGCTTTCTTT. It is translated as CASSPPRAGPSTEAFF.

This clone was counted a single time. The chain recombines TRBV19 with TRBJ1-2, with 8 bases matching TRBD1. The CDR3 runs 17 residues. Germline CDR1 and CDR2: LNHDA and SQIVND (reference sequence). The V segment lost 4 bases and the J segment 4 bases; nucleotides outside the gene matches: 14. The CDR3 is CASSTYQDRVPTYGYTF. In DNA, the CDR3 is TGTGCCAGTAGTACATACCAGGACAGGGTTCCCACCTATGGCTACACCTTC.

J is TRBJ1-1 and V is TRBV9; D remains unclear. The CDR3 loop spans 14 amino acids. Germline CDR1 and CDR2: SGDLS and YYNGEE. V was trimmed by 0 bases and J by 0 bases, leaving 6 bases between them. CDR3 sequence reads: CASSVAQLNTEAFF. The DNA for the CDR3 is TGTGCCAGCAGCGTAGCACAGTTGAACACTGAAGCTTTCTTT.

CDR3 in amino acids: CAWSVQGISYTF. The CDR3 DNA sequence: TGTGCCTGGAGTGTACAGGGGATAAGCTACACCTTC. The chain joins TRBV30 to TRBJ1-2; 7 bases align to TRBD1. V shed 0 bases and J 9 bases; nucleotides not matched to a gene: 4. Germline V gene sequence: CDR1 GTSNPN, CDR2 SVGIG (reference sequence). This CDR3 comprises 12 residues.